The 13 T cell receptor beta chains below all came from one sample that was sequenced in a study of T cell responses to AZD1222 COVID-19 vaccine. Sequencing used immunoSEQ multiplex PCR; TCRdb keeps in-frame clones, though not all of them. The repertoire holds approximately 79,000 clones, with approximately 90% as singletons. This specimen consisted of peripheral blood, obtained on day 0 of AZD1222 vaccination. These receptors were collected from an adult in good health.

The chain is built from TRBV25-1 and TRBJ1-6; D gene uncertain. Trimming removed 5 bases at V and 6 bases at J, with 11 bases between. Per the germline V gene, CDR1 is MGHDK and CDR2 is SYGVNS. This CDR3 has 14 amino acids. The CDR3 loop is CASSNIGGNSPLHF. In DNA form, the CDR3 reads TGTGCCAGCAGTAATATAGGAGGTAATTCACCCCTCCACTTT.

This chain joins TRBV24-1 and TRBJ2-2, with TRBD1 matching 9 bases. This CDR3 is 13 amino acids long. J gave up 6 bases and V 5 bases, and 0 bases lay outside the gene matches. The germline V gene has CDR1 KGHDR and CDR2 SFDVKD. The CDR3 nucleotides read TGTGCCACCAGTGGACAGGGGGCCGGGGAGCTGTTTTTT. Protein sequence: CATSGQGAGELFF.

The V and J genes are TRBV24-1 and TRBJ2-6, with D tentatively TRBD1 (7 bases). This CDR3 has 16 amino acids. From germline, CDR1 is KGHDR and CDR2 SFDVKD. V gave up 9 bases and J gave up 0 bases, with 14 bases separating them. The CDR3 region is CATGRDSLSGANVLTF. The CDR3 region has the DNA TGTGCCACCGGGCGGGACAGCCTCTCTGGGGCCAACGTCCTGACTTTC.

CDR3 DNA: TGTGCCAGCTCACCACTCGGAAGGAACTCTGGAAACACCATATATTTT. Translated: CASSPLGRNSGNTIYF. The chain couples TRBV18 to TRBJ1-3, with D unresolved. CDR1 is KGHSH and CDR2 is LQKENI in the germline V gene. V was cut by 1 base and J by 0 bases, with 10 bases left in between. The CDR3 has 16 amino acids.

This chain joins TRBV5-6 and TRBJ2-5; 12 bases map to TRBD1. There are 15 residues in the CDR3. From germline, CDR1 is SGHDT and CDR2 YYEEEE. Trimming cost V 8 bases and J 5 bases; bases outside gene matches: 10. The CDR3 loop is CASSGQGAPWETQYF. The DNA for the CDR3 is TGTGCCAGTTCGGGACAGGGGGCGCCATGGGAGACCCAGTACTTC.

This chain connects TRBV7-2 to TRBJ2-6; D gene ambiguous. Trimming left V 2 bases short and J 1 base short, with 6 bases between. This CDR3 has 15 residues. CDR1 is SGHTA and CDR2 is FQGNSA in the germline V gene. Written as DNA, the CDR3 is TGTGCCAGCAGCTTATGGGTTTCTGGGGCCAACGTCCTGACTTTC. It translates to CASSLWVSGANVLTF.

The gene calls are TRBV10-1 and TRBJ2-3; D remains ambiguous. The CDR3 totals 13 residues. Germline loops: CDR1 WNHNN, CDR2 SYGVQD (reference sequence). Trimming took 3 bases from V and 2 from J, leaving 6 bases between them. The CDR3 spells CASSEGATDTQYF. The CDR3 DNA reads TGCGCCAGCAGTGAAGGCGCCACAGATACGCAGTATTTT.

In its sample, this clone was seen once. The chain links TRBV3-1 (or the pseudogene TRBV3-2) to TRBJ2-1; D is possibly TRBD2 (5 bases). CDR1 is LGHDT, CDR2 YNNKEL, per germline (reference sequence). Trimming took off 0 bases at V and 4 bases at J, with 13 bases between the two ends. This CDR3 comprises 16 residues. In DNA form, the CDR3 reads TGTGCCAGCAGCCAAGAGCGCGGGCCCCCTTACAATGAGCAGTTCTTC. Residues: CASSQERGPPYNEQFF.

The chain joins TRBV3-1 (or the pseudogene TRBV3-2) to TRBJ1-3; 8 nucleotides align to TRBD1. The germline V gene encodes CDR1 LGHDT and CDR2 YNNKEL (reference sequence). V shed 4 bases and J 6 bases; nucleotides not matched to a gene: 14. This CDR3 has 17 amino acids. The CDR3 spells CASSRGQGFRGINTIYF. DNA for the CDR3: TGTGCCAGCAGCCGCGGACAGGGCTTCCGCGGAATAAACACCATATATTTT.

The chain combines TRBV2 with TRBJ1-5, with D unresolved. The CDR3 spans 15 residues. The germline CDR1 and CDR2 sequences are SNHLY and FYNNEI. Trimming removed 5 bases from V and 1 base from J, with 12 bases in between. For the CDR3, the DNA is TGTGCCAGCAGTCCAAGGGTATTGAGCAATCAGCCCCAGCATTTT. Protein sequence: CASSPRVLSNQPQHF.

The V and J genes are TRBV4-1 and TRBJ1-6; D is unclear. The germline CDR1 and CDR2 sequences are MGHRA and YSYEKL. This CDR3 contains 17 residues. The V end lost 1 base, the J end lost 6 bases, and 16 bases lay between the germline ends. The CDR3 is CASSQGASPWLNSPLHF. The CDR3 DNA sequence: TGCGCCAGCAGCCAAGGGGCCAGTCCCTGGCTTAATTCACCCCTCCACTTT.

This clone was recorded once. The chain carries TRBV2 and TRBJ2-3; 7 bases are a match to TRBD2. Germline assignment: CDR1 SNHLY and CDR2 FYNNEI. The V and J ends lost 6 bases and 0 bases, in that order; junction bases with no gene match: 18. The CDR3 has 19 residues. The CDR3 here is CASRALTSFAFSSTDTQYF. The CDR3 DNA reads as TGTGCCAGCAGGGCCCTGACTAGCTTTGCTTTTTCTAGCACAGATACGCAGTATTTT.

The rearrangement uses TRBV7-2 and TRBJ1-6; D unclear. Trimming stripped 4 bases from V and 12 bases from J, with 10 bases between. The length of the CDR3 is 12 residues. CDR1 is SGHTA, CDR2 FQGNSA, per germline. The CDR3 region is CASSSGGIPLHF. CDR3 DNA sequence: TGTGCCAGCAGCTCCGGTGGCATACCCCTCCACTTT.